This T cell receptor (beta chain) was observed in a study of blood T cell repertoires in COVID-19. For the study at large: Researchers got acute and convalescent COVID-19 samples from the United States, Italy and Spain. The analysed material was cDNA or gDNA that came from T cells, B-cell-depleted T cells, or PBMCs.

How the authors handled the data: By means of reference gene primer amplification, nucleated cell counts were estimated. TCRdb keeps only in-frame clones here, not all; method: immunoSEQ multiplex PCR. D and trimming come from the DNA, and the V and J calls and clone size come from that table. The table includes 150,000 to 200,000 clones, 87% detected once. The origin of this receptor is a woman aged 55-75 years who had recovered from COVID-19. The specimen sequenced was peripheral blood.

The CDR3 sequence: CSVRFTGGVAEAFF. The CDR3 nucleotides are TGCAGCGTAAGATTTACAGGGGGAGTAGCTGAAGCTTTCTTT. The J gene is TRBJ1-1, the V gene TRBV29-1; 8 bases are shared with TRBD1. Per germline, CDR1 SQVTM and CDR2 ANQGSEA. The CDR3 totals 14 residues. Germline trimming cut 6 bases from V and 6 bases from J; bases unmatched to any gene: 12. The full variable domain, rest sourced from reference TRBV29-1 and TRBJ1-1, is SAVISQKPSRDICQRGTSLTIQCQVDSQVTMMFWYRQQPGQSLTLIATANQGSEATYESGFVIDKFPISRPNLTFSTLTVSNMSPEDSSIYLCSVRFTGGVAEAFFGQGTRLTVV.